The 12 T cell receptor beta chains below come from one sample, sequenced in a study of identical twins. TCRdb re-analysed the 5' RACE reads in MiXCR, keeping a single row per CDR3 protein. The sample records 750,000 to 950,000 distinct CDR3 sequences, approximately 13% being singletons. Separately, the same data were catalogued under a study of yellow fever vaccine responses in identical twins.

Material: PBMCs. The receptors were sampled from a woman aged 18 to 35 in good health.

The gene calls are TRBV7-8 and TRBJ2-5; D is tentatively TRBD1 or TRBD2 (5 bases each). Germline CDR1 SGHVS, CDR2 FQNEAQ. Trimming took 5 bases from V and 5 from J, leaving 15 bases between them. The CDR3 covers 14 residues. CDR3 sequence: CASSVSEGLETQYF. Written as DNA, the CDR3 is TGTGCCAGCAGCGTCAGCGAGGGGTTGGAGACCCAGTACTTC.

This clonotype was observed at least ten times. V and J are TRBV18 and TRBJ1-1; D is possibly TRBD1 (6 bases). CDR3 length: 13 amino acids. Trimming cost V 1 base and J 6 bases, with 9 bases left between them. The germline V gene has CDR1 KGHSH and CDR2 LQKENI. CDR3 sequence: CASSPHKGAEAFF. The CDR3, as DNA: TGTGCCAGCTCACCACACAAGGGGGCTGAAGCTTTCTTT.

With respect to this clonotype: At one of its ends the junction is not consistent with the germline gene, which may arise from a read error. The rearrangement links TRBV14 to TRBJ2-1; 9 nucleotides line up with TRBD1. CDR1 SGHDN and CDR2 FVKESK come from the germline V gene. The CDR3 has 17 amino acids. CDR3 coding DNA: TGTGCCAGCAGCGAAAAAAGACTAGGGACAGGGTCGAATGGGCAGTTCTTC. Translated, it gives CASSEKRLGTGSNGQFF.

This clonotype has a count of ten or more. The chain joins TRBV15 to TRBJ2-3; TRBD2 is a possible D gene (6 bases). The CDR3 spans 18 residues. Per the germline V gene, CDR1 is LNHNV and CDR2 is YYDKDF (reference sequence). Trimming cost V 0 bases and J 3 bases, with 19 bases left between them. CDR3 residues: CATSREKGRGRGTDTQYF. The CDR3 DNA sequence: TGTGCCACCAGCAGAGAAAAGGGGCGGGGTCGTGGGACAGATACGCAGTATTTT.

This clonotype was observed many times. CDR3: CASSKPGQSYNEQFF. CDR3 DNA sequence: TGTGCCAGCAGTAAACCGGGACAGTCATACAATGAGCAGTTCTTC. The chain uses TRBV12-3 or TRBV12-4 and TRBJ2-1; TRBD1 matches 7 bases. J was trimmed by 4 bases and V by 5 bases; bases with no gene match: 8. This CDR3 has 15 amino acids.

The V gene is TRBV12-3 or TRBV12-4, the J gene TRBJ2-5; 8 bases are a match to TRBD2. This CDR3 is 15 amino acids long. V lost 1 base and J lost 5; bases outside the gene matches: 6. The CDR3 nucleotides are TGTGCCAGCAGTTTAGAGGCGGGAGGAGTTGAGACCCAGTACTTC. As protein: CASSLEAGGVETQYF.

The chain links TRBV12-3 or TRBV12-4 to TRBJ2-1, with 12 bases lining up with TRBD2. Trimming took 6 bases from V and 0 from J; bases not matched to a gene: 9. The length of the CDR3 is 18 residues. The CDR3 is CASRLGLAGGYSYNEQFF. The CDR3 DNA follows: TGTGCCAGCAGACTTGGGCTAGCGGGAGGGTACTCCTACAATGAGCAGTTCTTC.

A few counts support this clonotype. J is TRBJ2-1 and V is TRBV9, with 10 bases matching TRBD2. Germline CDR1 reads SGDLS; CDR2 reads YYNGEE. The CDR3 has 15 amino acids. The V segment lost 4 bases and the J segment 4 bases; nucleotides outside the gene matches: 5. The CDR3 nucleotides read TGTGCCAGCAGCTCCGTAGCGGGGGGATACAATGAGCAGTTCTTC. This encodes CASSSVAGGYNEQFF. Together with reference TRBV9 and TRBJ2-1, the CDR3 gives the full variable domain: DSGVTQTPKHLITATGQRVTLRCSPRSGDLSVYWYQQSLDQGLQFLIQYYNGEERAKGNILERFSAQQFPDLHSELNLSSLELGDSALYFCASSSVAGGYNEQFFGPGTRLTVL.

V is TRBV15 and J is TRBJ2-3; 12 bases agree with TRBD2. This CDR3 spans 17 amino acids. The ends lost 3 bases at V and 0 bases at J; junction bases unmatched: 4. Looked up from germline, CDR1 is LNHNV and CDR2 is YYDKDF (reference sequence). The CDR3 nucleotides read TGTGCCACCAGCAGTCGGACTAGCGGGACTAGCACAGATACGCAGTATTTT. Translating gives CATSSRTSGTSTDTQYF.

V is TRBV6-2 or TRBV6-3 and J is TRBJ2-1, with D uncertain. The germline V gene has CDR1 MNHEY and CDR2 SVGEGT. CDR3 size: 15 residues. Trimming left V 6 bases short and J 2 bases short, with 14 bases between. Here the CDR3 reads CASSPGRVAYNEQFF. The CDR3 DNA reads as TGTGCCAGCAGCCCGGGTAGGGTTGCCTACAATGAGCAGTTCTTC.

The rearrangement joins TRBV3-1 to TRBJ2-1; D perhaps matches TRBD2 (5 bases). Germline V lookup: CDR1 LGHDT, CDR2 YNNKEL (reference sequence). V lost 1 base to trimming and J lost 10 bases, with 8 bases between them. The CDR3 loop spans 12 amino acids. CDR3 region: CASSQATGEQFF. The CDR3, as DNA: TGTGCCAGCAGCCAAGCCACGGGAGAGCAGTTCTTC.

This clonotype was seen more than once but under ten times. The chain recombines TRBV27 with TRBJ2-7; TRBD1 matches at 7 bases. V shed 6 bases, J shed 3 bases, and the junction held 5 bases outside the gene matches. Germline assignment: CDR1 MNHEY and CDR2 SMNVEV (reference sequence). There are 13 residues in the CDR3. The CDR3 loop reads CASRRTGHYEQYF. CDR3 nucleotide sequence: TGTGCCAGCAGACGGACAGGACACTACGAGCAGTACTTC.